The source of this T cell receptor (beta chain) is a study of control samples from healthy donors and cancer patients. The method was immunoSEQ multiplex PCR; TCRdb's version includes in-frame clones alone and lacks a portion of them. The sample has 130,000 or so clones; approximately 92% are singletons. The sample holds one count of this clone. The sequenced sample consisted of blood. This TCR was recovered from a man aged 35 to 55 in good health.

The CDR3 nucleotides read TGTGCCCATCCTTCGTCCCCTCGGTCCAGGACAGGAGGCGAGCAGTACTTC. Translating gives CAHPSSPRSRTGGEQYF. The rearrangement uses TRBV25-1 and TRBJ2-7, with 7 bases fitting TRBD1. The CDR3 is made up of 17 amino acids. V was pared by 11 bases and J by 6 bases, with 25 bases of the junction left unmatched. CDR1 and CDR2 from the germline V gene are MGHDK and SYGVNS.